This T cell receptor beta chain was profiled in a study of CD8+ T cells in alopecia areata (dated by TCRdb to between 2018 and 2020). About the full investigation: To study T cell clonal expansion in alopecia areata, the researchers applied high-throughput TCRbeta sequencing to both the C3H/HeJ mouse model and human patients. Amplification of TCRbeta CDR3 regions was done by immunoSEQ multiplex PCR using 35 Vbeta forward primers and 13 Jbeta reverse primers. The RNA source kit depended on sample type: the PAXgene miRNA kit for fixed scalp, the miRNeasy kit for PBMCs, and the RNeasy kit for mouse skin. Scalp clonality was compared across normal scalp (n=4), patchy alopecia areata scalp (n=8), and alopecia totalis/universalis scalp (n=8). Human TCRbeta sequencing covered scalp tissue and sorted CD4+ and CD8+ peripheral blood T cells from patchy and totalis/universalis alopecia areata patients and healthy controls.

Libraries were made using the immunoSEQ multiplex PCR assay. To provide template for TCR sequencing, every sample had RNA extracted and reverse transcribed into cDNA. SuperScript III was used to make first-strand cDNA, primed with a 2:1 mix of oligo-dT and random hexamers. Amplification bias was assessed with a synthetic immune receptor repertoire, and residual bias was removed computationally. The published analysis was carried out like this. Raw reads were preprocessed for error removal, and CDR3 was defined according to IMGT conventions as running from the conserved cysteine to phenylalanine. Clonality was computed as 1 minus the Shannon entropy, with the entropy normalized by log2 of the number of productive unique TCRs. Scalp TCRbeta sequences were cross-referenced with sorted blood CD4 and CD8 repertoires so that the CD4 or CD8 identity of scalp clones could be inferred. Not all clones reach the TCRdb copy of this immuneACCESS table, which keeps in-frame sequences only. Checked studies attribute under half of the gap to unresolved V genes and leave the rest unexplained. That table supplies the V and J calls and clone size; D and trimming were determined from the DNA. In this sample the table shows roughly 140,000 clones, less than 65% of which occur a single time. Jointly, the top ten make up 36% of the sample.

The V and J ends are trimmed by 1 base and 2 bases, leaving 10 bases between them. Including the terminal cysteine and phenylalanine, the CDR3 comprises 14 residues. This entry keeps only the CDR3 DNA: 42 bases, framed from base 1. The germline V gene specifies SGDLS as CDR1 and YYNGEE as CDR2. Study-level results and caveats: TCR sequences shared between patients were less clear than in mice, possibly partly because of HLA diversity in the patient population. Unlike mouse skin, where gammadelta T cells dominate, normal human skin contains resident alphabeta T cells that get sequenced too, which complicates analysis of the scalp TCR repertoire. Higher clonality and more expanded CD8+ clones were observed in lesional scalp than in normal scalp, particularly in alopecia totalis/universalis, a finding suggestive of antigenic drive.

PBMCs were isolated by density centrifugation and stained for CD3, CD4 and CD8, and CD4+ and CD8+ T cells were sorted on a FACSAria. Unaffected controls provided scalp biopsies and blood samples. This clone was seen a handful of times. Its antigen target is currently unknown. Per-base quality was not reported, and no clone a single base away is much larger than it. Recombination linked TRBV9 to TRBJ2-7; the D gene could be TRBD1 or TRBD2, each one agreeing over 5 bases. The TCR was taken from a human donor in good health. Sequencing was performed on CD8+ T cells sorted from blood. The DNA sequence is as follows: TGTGCCAGCAGCGTATATGAGGGGCCCTACGAGCAGTACTTC. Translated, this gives CASSVYEGPYEQYF.